These 22 T cell receptor beta chains share one sample of origin, sequenced in a study of blood T cell repertoires in COVID-19. Measured with immunoSEQ multiplex PCR; TCRdb has only the in-frame clones, and not every one. The table includes 200,000 or so clones, about 85% detected once. Sequenced: peripheral blood. Receptors originate from a man in his 70s with acute or convalescent COVID-19.

This clone was detected ten times or more. The genes are TRBV9 and TRBJ1-5; 10 positions match TRBD1. After removal of 3 bases from V and 7 bases from J, the junction contained 4 bases not matched to a gene. The CDR3 covers 14 residues. Germline CDR1 reads SGDLS; CDR2 reads YYNGEE. The CDR3 region is CASSATGGWQPQHF. The CDR3, as DNA: TGTGCCAGCAGCGCGACAGGGGGCTGGCAGCCCCAGCATTTT.

The chain employs TRBV19 and TRBJ2-7; D is perhaps TRBD2 (6 bases). The ends were cut back, 7 bases at V and 5 bases at J, with 15 bases in the middle. Germline CDR1 LNHDA, CDR2 SQIVND (reference sequence). The CDR3 has 13 residues. For the CDR3, the DNA is TGTGCCAGTATGGAGGGACCAGGCCACGAGCAGTACTTC. It codes for CASMEGPGHEQYF. The entire variable domain, with the rest obtained from reference TRBV19 and TRBJ2-7, is as follows: DGGITQSPKYLFRKEGQNVTLSCEQNLNHDAMYWYRQDPGQGLRLIYYSQIVNDFQKGDIAEGYSVSREKKESFPLTVTSAQKNPTAFYLCASMEGPGHEQYFGPGTRLTVT.

The chain combines TRBV3-1 (or the pseudogene TRBV3-2) with TRBJ1-1, with 7 bases identical to TRBD1. V trimming: 4 bases; J trimming: 0 bases; junction bases outside the gene matches: 2. Germline V CDR1 and CDR2: LGHDT, YNNKEL (reference sequence). CDR3 length equals 14 residues. In nucleotides, the CDR3 is TGTGCCAGCAGCCCCAGGGGGGTGAACACTGAAGCTTTCTTT. Translation gives CASSPRGVNTEAFF.

The chain employs TRBV29-1 and TRBJ2-5; D perhaps matches TRBD2 (5 bases). This CDR3 region has 11 residues. Between the trimmed V and J ends, which lost 4 bases and 5 bases, there was a span of 8 bases. Germline V gene data show CDR1 as SQVTM and CDR2 as ANQGSEA. The CDR3: CSVAEVETQYF. CDR3 nucleotide sequence: TGCAGCGTTGCGGAGGTCGAGACCCAGTACTTC.

The CDR3 coding sequence is TGTGCCAGTAGTGTGCAGCAGGGCCGCTACACCGGGGAGCTGTTTTTT. The encoded protein is CASSVQQGRYTGELFF. The V gene is TRBV19, the J gene TRBJ2-2; D might be TRBD1 (5 bases). The V gene's germline CDR1 is LNHDA and CDR2 SQIVND (reference sequence). The CDR3 loop spans 16 amino acids. V lost 5 bases, J lost 3 bases, and 16 bases lay in between.

The gene calls are TRBV4-3 and TRBJ2-5, with 9 bases fitting TRBD2. The CDR3 has 18 amino acids. Germline V CDR1 and CDR2: LGHNA, YSLEER. V lost 0 bases, J lost 4 bases, and 12 bases stayed unmatched. CDR3 DNA sequence: TGCGCCAGCAGCCAAGAAGTGGTAGCGGGAGATTCGCGAGAGACCCAGTACTTC. Its translation is CASSQEVVAGDSRETQYF.

This sequence joins TRBV27 and TRBJ2-7, with 9 bases that match TRBD1. The CDR3 has 15 amino acids. Germline V gene data show CDR1 as MNHEY and CDR2 as SMNVEV (reference sequence). Trimming cost V 5 bases and J 9 bases; bases outside gene matches: 14. As DNA, the CDR3 is TGTGCCAGCAGTCGAAAGGGACAGGGTGTTGTAGGGCAGTACTTC. Its translation is CASSRKGQGVVGQYF.

V is TRBV19 and J is TRBJ1-2; TRBD1 is a possible D gene (6 bases). In germline, CDR1 is LNHDA, CDR2 SQIVND (reference sequence). The CDR3 contains 13 residues. Trimming removed 6 bases at V and 9 bases at J, with 17 bases between. CDR3: CASRPPGQSRYTF. The CDR3 DNA follows: TGTGCCAGTAGACCCCCCGGACAGTCTCGCTACACCTTC.

This sequence joins TRBV15 and TRBJ2-1, with unresolved D. CDR1 and CDR2 (germline): LNHNV, YYDKDF (reference sequence). The V and J ends lost 1 base and 5 bases respectively, with 9 bases between them. CDR3 length: 14 amino acids. The CDR3 here is CATSRGEPNNEQFF. In nucleotides, the CDR3 is TGTGCCACCAGCAGAGGAGAACCCAACAATGAGCAGTTCTTC.

The CDR3: CASERQVLNEKLFF. CDR3 nucleotide sequence: TGTGCCAGCGAAAGACAGGTCCTAAATGAAAAACTGTTTTTT. V gene TRBV2 combines with J gene TRBJ1-4, with D possibly matching TRBD1 (6 bases). The CDR3 is made up of 14 amino acids. The germline V and J ends were trimmed by 8 bases and 5 bases, with 15 bases remaining between them. Germline V gene lookup returns CDR1 SNHLY and CDR2 FYNNEI.

The chain is built from TRBV14 and TRBJ1-1, with D perhaps matching TRBD1 (6 bases). The V gene lost 1 base and the J gene lost 4 bases, with 16 bases spanning the gap. In germline, CDR1 is SGHDN, CDR2 FVKESK. The CDR3 is 16 amino acids. CDR3 loop: CASSQAGAGKTTEAFF. The CDR3 DNA reads TGTGCCAGCAGCCAAGCAGGGGCTGGGAAAACCACTGAAGCTTTCTTT.

Written as DNA, the CDR3 is TGTGCCAGTAGTCATCAGGGGGCGAATTCACCCCTCCACTTT. As protein: CASSHQGANSPLHF. The chain links TRBV19 to TRBJ1-6; 8 bases agree with TRBD1. V shed 5 bases, J shed 7 bases, and the junction held 4 bases outside the gene matches. CDR3 length: 14 residues. Germline V gene lookup returns CDR1 LNHDA and CDR2 SQIVND (reference sequence).

V usage is TRBV29-1 and J usage is TRBJ2-5; tentatively, D is TRBD1 (6 bases). The V gene's germline CDR1 is SQVTM and CDR2 ANQGSEA. CDR3 size: 14 residues. Deletions cut 0 bases from V and 5 bases from J, with 13 bases between. CDR3 coding DNA: TGCAGCGTTGAAGATCAGGGGACCCAGGAGACCCAGTACTTC. This encodes CSVEDQGTQETQYF.

V and J are TRBV14 and TRBJ2-3, with D unresolved. In germline, CDR1 is SGHDN, CDR2 FVKESK. The CDR3 is 13 residues long. V gave up 1 base and J gave up 5 bases, with 7 bases separating them. The CDR3 DNA is TGTGCCAGCAGCCAAGGTCTTTTAGATACGCAGTATTTT. Translation gives CASSQGLLDTQYF.

The chain links TRBV6-4 to TRBJ1-1; TRBD1 might be the D (5 bases). Germline V CDR1 and CDR2: MRHNA, SNTAGT. The CDR3 loop spans 13 amino acids. V lost 6 bases to trimming and J lost 4 bases, with 12 bases between them. CDR3 DNA: TGTGCCAGCAGCAGGGTTGAAGGCACTGAAGCTTTCTTT. As protein: CASSRVEGTEAFF.

The chain couples TRBV5-1 to TRBJ1-4; tentative D call: TRBD1 (6 bases). Between the trimmed V and J ends, which lost 2 bases and 3 bases, there was a span of 11 bases. The germline V gene has CDR1 SGHRS and CDR2 YFSETQ. The CDR3 contains 15 residues. The CDR3 sequence is CASSFTGGPNEKLFF. In nucleotides, the CDR3 is TGCGCCAGCAGCTTTACGGGGGGCCCTAATGAAAAACTGTTTTTT.

The chain uses TRBV21-1 and TRBJ1-3; the table's D gene call, TRBD1, was not cross checked with the DNA. TRBV21-1 is deemed a pseudogene. The CDR3 covers 20 residues. CDR3 bases: TGTGCCAGCAGCAAACGACGGACAGCTGGGAACCTGGGACACGGAAACACCATATATTTT. Translation: CASSKRRTAGNLGHGNTIYF.

The chain joins TRBV9 to TRBJ1-3; unclear D gene. CDR3 length: 16 residues. V was trimmed by 2 bases and J by 0 bases, leaving 12 bases between them. Looked up from germline, CDR1 is SGDLS and CDR2 is YYNGEE. The CDR3 spells CASSVGFSDSGNTIYF. DNA for the CDR3: TGTGCCAGCAGCGTTGGTTTTAGCGACTCTGGAAACACCATATATTTT.

V usage is TRBV6-5 and J usage is TRBJ1-2; weak D call: TRBD1 (5 bases). Trimming took off 7 bases at V and 5 bases at J, with 17 bases between the two ends. CDR3 length equals 14 residues. Germline V gene sequence: CDR1 MNHEY, CDR2 SVGAGI. This CDR3 reads CASTRRGGGYGYTF. The CDR3 DNA follows: TGTGCCAGCACCCGCCGGGGGGGAGGTTATGGCTACACCTTC.

In nucleotides, the CDR3 is TGTGCCAGCAGCCAAAGCGGTTCGTACAATGAGCAGTTCTTC. It encodes CASSQSGSYNEQFF. The chain has TRBV3-1 (or the pseudogene TRBV3-2) and TRBJ2-1, with D tentatively TRBD2 (5 bases). The V gene's germline CDR1 is LGHDT and CDR2 YNNKEL (reference sequence). With 2 bases removed from V and 4 bases from J, the gap between germline ends came to 9 bases. This CDR3 contains 14 residues.

This rearrangement joins TRBV4-3 to TRBJ1-5; unclear D gene. Germline loops: CDR1 LGHNA, CDR2 YSLEER. Trimming removed 0 bases from V and 9 bases from J, with 12 bases in between. CDR3 size: 14 residues. CDR3 loop: CASSQDAVESPQHF. The CDR3 DNA sequence: TGCGCCAGCAGCCAAGATGCAGTCGAATCGCCCCAGCATTTT.

This sequence joins TRBV30 and TRBJ1-2; possibly TRBD1 for D (6 bases). The CDR3 is 12 amino acids. Trimming cost V 1 base and J 7 bases, with 10 bases left between them. Germline CDR1 and CDR2: GTSNPN and SVGIG (reference sequence). CDR3 nucleotides: TGTGCCTGGAGTGGGGGGCAGGTTGGCTACACCTTC. The encoded protein is CAWSGGQVGYTF. Variable domain in full (rest from reference TRBV30 and TRBJ1-2): SQTIHQWPATLVQPVGSPLSLECTVEGTSNPNLYWYRQAAGRGLQLLFYSVGIGQISSEVPQNLSASRPQDRQFILSSKKLLLSDSGFYLCAWSGGQVGYTFGSGTRLTVV.